This TCR beta chain was identified during a study of blood T cells in healthy people across ages. On the study more broadly: Template-switching capture recovered about one barcoded beta molecule per two T cells.

This clonotype turned up a few times. Sample-barcoded 5' priming and a J-beta primer mix drove a second PCR of about 7 to 12 cycles. With 12 random nucleotides, a template-switch adaptor tagged each individual cDNA molecule. Each CDR3 protein gets one entry after TCRdb re-called the 5' RACE reads with MiXCR. The data contain about 1.5 million distinct CDR3 sequences, 35% to 45% of them singletons. The CDR3 length is 15 residues. Germline V gene lookup returns CDR1 MNHEY and CDR2 SVGAGI. The sample taken for sequencing was blood. The chain employs TRBV6-5 and TRBJ2-4; 11 bases line up with TRBD2. With the DNA end fitting TRBJ2-7 better, the J assignment may be wrong. This clonotype was obtained from a young woman in good health. CDR3 nucleotides: TGTGCCAGCAGTTCCCAACTAGCGGGAGTTCGCGAGCAGTACTTC. This codes for CASSSQLAGVREQYF.